The 13 T cell receptor beta chains in this list originate from one sample, sequenced in a study of cytomegalovirus exposure and HLA in healthy donors. The protocol was immunoSEQ multiplex PCR, while the TCRdb copy is restricted to in-frame clones and leaves out a portion. Among roughly 70,000 clones listed, about 90% were seen once. The sample taken for sequencing was PBMCs. These receptors were collected from a woman aged 18-29 years in good health and CMV-seropositive.

The chain links TRBV7-9 to TRBJ2-7, with 11 positions matching TRBD2. Germline V gene sequence: CDR1 SEHNR, CDR2 FQNEAQ (reference sequence). The CDR3 is 17 residues long. Unmatched junction bases numbered 7, after V lost 3 bases and J lost 0 bases. CDR3 bases: TGTGCCAGCAGCTTCCCACTAGCGGGGGTTAGCTCCTACGAGCAGTACTTC. It specifies CASSFPLAGVSSYEQYF.

The chain is built from TRBV6-1 and TRBJ1-4; D remains ambiguous. Germline V lookup: CDR1 MNHNS, CDR2 SASEGT. Trimming left V 2 bases short and J 10 bases short, with 20 bases between. The CDR3 loop spans 16 amino acids. The CDR3 loop is CASSESLGGGHLKLFF. For the CDR3, the DNA is TGTGCCAGCAGTGAATCACTGGGTGGCGGCCATTTAAAACTGTTTTTT.

V usage is TRBV7-6 and J usage is TRBJ1-3, with TRBD1 matching over 7 bases. CDR3 length: 14 amino acids. After removal of 1 base from V and 8 bases from J, the junction contained 5 bases not matched to a gene. Germline V gives CDR1 SGHVS, CDR2 FNYEAQ. The CDR3 DNA reads as TGTGCCAGCAGCTTAGATCCAGGGGGTTACACCATATATTTT. Protein: CASSLDPGGYTIYF.

The CDR3 loop is CASSPPAENTEAFF. DNA for the CDR3: TGTGCCAGCAGCCCCCCGGCGGAGAACACTGAAGCTTTCTTT. The genes are TRBV7-9 and TRBJ1-1; D unclear. From germline, CDR1 is SEHNR and CDR2 FQNEAQ (reference sequence). Between the trimmed V and J ends, which lost 5 bases and 1 base, there was a span of 11 bases. This CDR3 is 14 amino acids long.

This rearrangement joins TRBV28 to TRBJ1-2; TRBD1 aligns across 12 bases. The CDR3 covers 14 residues. With V trimmed by 4 bases and J by 7 bases, 4 bases remained unmatched. The germline gives CDR1 MDHEN, CDR2 SYDVKM. Written as DNA, the CDR3 is TGTGCCAGCAGTTCGGGACAGGGGGCGCTTGGCTACACCTTC. Its protein is CASSSGQGALGYTF.

The rearrangement uses TRBV30 and TRBJ1-5; possibly TRBD1 for D (5 bases). Germline CDR1 reads GTSNPN; CDR2 reads SVGIG (reference sequence). CDR3 length: 13 amino acids. Trimming shortened V by 2 bases and J by 4 bases, and 9 bases separated the two germline ends. CDR3 amino acids: CAWSTRENQPQHF. CDR3 DNA sequence: TGTGCCTGGAGTACCAGGGAAAATCAGCCCCAGCATTTT.

The chain uses TRBV9 and TRBJ2-2; TRBD2 might be the D (6 bases). Trimming pared 0 bases from V and 9 bases from J, leaving 15 bases between. CDR1 is SGDLS and CDR2 is YYNGEE in the germline V gene. This CDR3 is 15 amino acids long. The CDR3 spells CASSVAGVGPRELFF. The CDR3 DNA follows: TGTGCCAGCAGCGTAGCGGGGGTAGGCCCCCGGGAGCTGTTTTTT.

This rearrangement joins TRBV2 to TRBJ2-5, with D perhaps TRBD1 (6 bases). The CDR3 is made up of 12 amino acids. Trimming left V 7 bases short and J 3 bases short, with 9 bases between. Germline lookup yields CDR1 SNHLY and CDR2 FYNNEI. As DNA, the CDR3 is TGTGCCAGCAACGCAGGGGAAGAGACCCAGTACTTC. Its translation is CASNAGEETQYF.

In the case of this clone: Its ends do not fully match the called genes, so a read error is possible. The gene calls are TRBV10-2 and TRBJ2-5; a possible D gene is TRBD1 (6 bases). The CDR3 loop spans 11 amino acids. Germline V gene sequence: CDR1 WSHSY, CDR2 SAAADI. The CDR3 DNA reads TGCGCCAGCGGCCCAGGGGAGATCCAGTACTTC. Translating it yields CASGPGEIQYF.

V gene TRBV7-6 combines with J gene TRBJ1-5; D unclear. In germline, CDR1 is SGHVS, CDR2 FNYEAQ. With 4 bases removed from V and 0 bases from J, the gap between germline ends came to 7 bases. The CDR3 covers 14 residues. The CDR3 reads CASSSEYSNQPQHF. The CDR3 bases are TGTGCCAGCAGCTCGGAGTATAGCAATCAGCCCCAGCATTTT.

The rearrangement joins TRBV4-3 to TRBJ2-3; no clear D gene. The germline CDR1 and CDR2 sequences are LGHNA and YSLEER. The CDR3 extends over 14 amino acids. Trimming removed 0 bases from V and 4 bases from J, with 8 bases in between. For the CDR3, the DNA is TGCGCCAGCAGCCAAGAACTTTCCCCAGATACGCAGTATTTT. This sequence encodes CASSQELSPDTQYF.

The chain joins TRBV11-2 to TRBJ1-1; maybe TRBD1 (6 bases). Trimming took off 0 bases at V and 5 bases at J, with 13 bases between the two ends. From germline, CDR1 is SGHAT and CDR2 FQNNGV. The CDR3 length is 15 residues. The CDR3 loop reads CASSLEWGGGTEAFF. In DNA, the CDR3 is TGTGCCAGCAGCTTAGAGTGGGGAGGGGGGACTGAAGCTTTCTTT.

The chain recombines TRBV7-2 with TRBJ1-2; D is ambiguous. V dropped 0 bases and J dropped 5 bases, with 4 bases sitting between them. Germline V gives CDR1 SGHTA, CDR2 FQGNSA. This CDR3 comprises 12 residues. CDR3 coding DNA: TGTGCCAGCAGCTTAGCACAGTATGGCTACACCTTC. Protein product: CASSLAQYGYTF.